The 23 T cell receptor beta chains below were found in one sample sequenced in a study of blood T cell repertoires in COVID-19. TCRdb's table, derived via immunoSEQ multiplex PCR, lists solely in-frame clones and lacks some. The sample contains about 80,000 clones, around 81% of which appear only once. The sample was peripheral blood. The receptors were sampled from a human donor in a cohort sampled during active COVID-19.

V gene TRBV7-3 combines with J gene TRBJ2-3, with 7 bases matching TRBD2. Germline CDR1 and CDR2: SGHTA and FQGTGA. The CDR3 is 16 amino acids. With V trimmed by 5 bases and J by 6 bases, 14 bases remained unmatched. CDR3 DNA sequence: TGTGCCAGCAGCCCCAACGGGAGGTTACCCCCCGATACGCAGTATTTT. This gives the protein CASSPNGRLPPDTQYF. The full variable domain, rest sourced from reference TRBV7-3 and TRBJ2-3, is GAGVSQTPSNKVTEKGKYVELRCDPISGHTALYWYRQSLGQGPEFLIYFQGTGAADDSGLPNDRFFAVRPEGSVSTLKIQRTERGDSAVYLCASSPNGRLPPDTQYFGPGTRLTVL.

The V and J genes are TRBV2 and TRBJ1-1; D is possibly TRBD1 (5 bases). In germline, CDR1 is SNHLY, CDR2 FYNNEI. Trimming cost V 4 bases and J 4 bases, with 13 bases left between them. The CDR3 loop spans 14 amino acids. CDR3 nucleotide sequence: TGTGCCAGCAGTGGGCAGATGCAGGGCACTGAAGCTTTCTTT. Amino acids: CASSGQMQGTEAFF.

This clone was seen a few times. The chain carries TRBV13 and TRBJ1-4, with a tentative D call TRBD1 (5 bases). The CDR3 spans 17 residues. Germline V gene sequence: CDR1 PRHDT, CDR2 FYEKMQ (reference sequence). V lost 4 bases and J 4 bases, leaving 19 bases between the germline ends. CDR3 DNA: TGTGCCAGCAGCTCAGCCCTAGGGGCTCTCGGTAATGAAAAACTGTTTTTT. It specifies CASSSALGALGNEKLFF.

The chain couples TRBV2 to TRBJ2-7; D is unclear. Trimming took 7 bases from V and 6 from J, leaving 4 bases between them. The germline gives CDR1 SNHLY, CDR2 FYNNEI. This CDR3 is 9 amino acids long. The CDR3 nucleotides are TGTGCCAGCACTAGCGAGCAGTACGTC. It encodes CASTSEQYV.

The chain employs TRBV30 and TRBJ1-2; 8 bases are a match to TRBD1. CDR3 length: 13 amino acids. J was trimmed by 6 bases and V by 3 bases; bases with no gene match: 6. Germline CDR1 reads GTSNPN; CDR2 reads SVGIG (reference sequence). This CDR3 reads CAWRIGQGDGYTF. The CDR3 region has the DNA TGTGCCTGGAGAATCGGACAGGGAGATGGCTACACCTTC.

This chain uses TRBV24-1 with TRBJ2-5; D may be TRBD1 (7 bases). Germline loops: CDR1 KGHDR, CDR2 SFDVKD. The CDR3 has 13 residues. V was shortened by 9 bases and J by 5 bases, with 15 bases between the two germline ends. The CDR3 region has the DNA TGTGCCACCCGGGGGACAGTATCGGAGACCCAGTACTTC. Its protein product is CATRGTVSETQYF.

This clone has more than one count but fewer than ten. The V and J genes are TRBV7-9 and TRBJ2-3, with D possibly TRBD2 on 6 matching bases. V was shortened by 5 bases and J by 6 bases, with 24 bases between the two germline ends. The V gene's germline CDR1 is SEHNR and CDR2 FQNEAQ (reference sequence). The CDR3 has 17 residues. For the CDR3, the DNA is TGTGCCAGCAGCCGTACTCCTCCGGGACTCCCTAGGGATACGCAGTATTTT. It codes for CASSRTPPGLPRDTQYF.

J is TRBJ2-3 and V is TRBV3-1 (or the pseudogene TRBV3-2); 12 bases line up with TRBD2. This CDR3 is built from 15 residues. Germline V gene lookup returns CDR1 LGHDT and CDR2 YNNKEL (reference sequence). Germline trimming cut 7 bases from V and 4 bases from J; bases unmatched to any gene: 6. The CDR3 coding sequence is TGTGCCAGCACCATGACTAGCGGGGGTGCAGATACGCAGTATTTT. It encodes CASTMTSGGADTQYF.

The genes are TRBV10-2 and TRBJ2-3, with 11 bases matching TRBD2. The germline V gene has CDR1 WSHSY and CDR2 SAAADI. J lost 4 bases, V lost 7 bases, and 7 bases had no gene match. The CDR3 contains 15 residues. The CDR3 reads CASKPLAGEPDTQYF. CDR3 coding DNA: TGCGCCAGCAAACCACTAGCGGGAGAACCAGATACGCAGTATTTT.

The chain employs TRBV7-7 and TRBJ2-1; TRBD2 matches at 9 bases. The CDR3 contains 14 residues. Germline lookup yields CDR1 SSHAT and CDR2 FNYEAQ (reference sequence). V trimming: 5 bases; J trimming: 7 bases; junction bases outside the gene matches: 6. CDR3 loop: CASSPVGLANEQFF. CDR3 nucleotide sequence: TGTGCCAGCAGCCCGGTGGGACTAGCAAATGAGCAGTTCTTC.

V usage is TRBV14 and J usage is TRBJ2-1; D uncertain. V was trimmed by 1 base and J by 1 base, leaving 8 bases between them. The CDR3 covers 15 residues. The germline V gene encodes CDR1 SGHDN and CDR2 FVKESK. The CDR3 DNA follows: TGTGCCAGCAGCCAAGGGCAGCGTTCCTACAATGAGCAGTTCTTC. It specifies CASSQGQRSYNEQFF.

This clone was counted a single time. This chain connects TRBV4-3 to TRBJ2-3, with 9 bases that match TRBD2. The CDR3 extends over 18 amino acids. Germline-derived CDR1 and CDR2 are LGHNA and YSLEER. V shed 0 bases and J 4 bases; nucleotides not matched to a gene: 11. CDR3 DNA: TGCGCCAGCAGCCAAGAGGGACCGGGACTAGCTTACCCAGATACGCAGTATTTT. Translated, it gives CASSQEGPGLAYPDTQYF.

The rearrangement uses TRBV4-3 and TRBJ1-2; D may be TRBD1 (6 bases). The CDR3 spans 15 residues. The V end was cut by 1 base, the J end by 5 bases, with 14 bases between. The germline gives CDR1 LGHNA, CDR2 YSLEER. The CDR3 sequence is CASSQVTGWLYGYTF. The CDR3 coding sequence is TGCGCCAGCAGCCAAGTCACAGGGTGGCTTTATGGCTACACCTTC.

The chain is built from TRBV11-3 and TRBJ2-1; D ambiguous. The V gene lost 1 base and the J gene lost 0 bases, with 13 bases spanning the gap. The CDR3 sequence is 17 residues long. The germline V gene encodes CDR1 SGHNT and CDR2 YENEEA. The CDR3 region has the DNA TGTGCCAGCAGCTTAGTCAGTCAAAGTTACTCCTACAATGAGCAGTTCTTC. Protein: CASSLVSQSYSYNEQFF.

Here the CDR3 DNA reads TGTGCCAGCAGCTTGGGACTACCGGGTTTGGACTACGAGCAGTACGTC. This translates into CASSLGLPGLDYEQYV. The chain recombines TRBV7-8 with TRBJ2-7, with 7 bases identical to TRBD2. J gave up 3 bases and V 3 bases, and 11 bases lay outside the gene matches. This CDR3 comprises 16 residues. CDR1 and CDR2 (germline): SGHVS, FQNEAQ.

The chain combines TRBV28 with TRBJ1-2; maybe TRBD1 (5 bases). This CDR3 has 12 residues. Germline V gene data show CDR1 as MDHEN and CDR2 as SYDVKM. Trimming pared 6 bases from V and 3 bases from J, leaving 8 bases between. The CDR3 DNA follows: TGTGCCAGCAGCCCGGGGGACTATGGCTACACCTTC. The encoded protein is CASSPGDYGYTF.

The chain employs TRBV3-1 (or the pseudogene TRBV3-2) and TRBJ2-1; D unclear. This CDR3 region has 14 residues. Germline-derived CDR1 and CDR2 are LGHDT and YNNKEL (reference sequence). V was clipped by 4 bases and J by 1 base, with 8 bases between them. The chain's CDR3 is CASSRTQSYNEQFF. The CDR3 coding sequence is TGTGCCAGCAGCCGCACCCAGTCCTACAATGAGCAGTTCTTC.

The V and J genes are TRBV27 and TRBJ2-7, with D maybe TRBD1 (5 bases). Trimming removed 5 bases at V and 2 bases at J, with 10 bases between. Germline V gene sequence: CDR1 MNHEY, CDR2 SMNVEV (reference sequence). This CDR3 is built from 13 residues. Written as DNA, the CDR3 is TGTGCCAGCAGTCCACAGGTACCCTACGAGCAGTACTTC. Protein sequence: CASSPQVPYEQYF.

V usage is TRBV27 and J usage is TRBJ1-2, with TRBD1 matching over 9 bases. J gave up 5 bases and V 6 bases, and 4 bases lay outside the gene matches. Germline loops: CDR1 MNHEY, CDR2 SMNVEV (reference sequence). CDR3 length equals 13 residues. CDR3: CASSPGTGYGYTF. The CDR3 nucleotides are TGTGCCAGCAGCCCCGGGACAGGGTATGGCTACACCTTC.

This rearrangement joins TRBV27 to TRBJ2-1, with 7 bases fitting TRBD1. V shed 5 bases, J shed 6 bases, and the junction held 4 bases outside the gene matches. Germline CDR1 reads MNHEY; CDR2 reads SMNVEV (reference sequence). The length of the CDR3 is 13 residues. For the CDR3, the DNA is TGTGCCAGCAGTCAGACAGGGATCAATGAGCAGTTCTTC. This codes for CASSQTGINEQFF.

CDR3 sequence reads: CASSLTSGSGETQYF. For the CDR3, the DNA is TGCGCCAGCAGCTTGACTAGCGGGAGTGGAGAGACCCAGTACTTC. The chain carries TRBV5-1 and TRBJ2-5, with 11 positions matching TRBD2. This CDR3 is built from 15 residues. Per germline, CDR1 SGHRS and CDR2 YFSETQ. Germline trimming cut 1 base from V and 4 bases from J; bases unmatched to any gene: 3. Complete variable domain (other parts from reference TRBV5-1 and TRBJ2-5): KAGVTQTPRYLIKTRGQQVTLSCSPISGHRSVSWYQQTPGQGLQFLFEYFSETQRNKGNFPGRFSGRQFSNSRSEMNVSTLELGDSALYLCASSLTSGSGETQYFGPGTRLLVL.

The chain couples TRBV2 to TRBJ2-1; 9 positions agree with TRBD1. Germline CDR1 is SNHLY and CDR2 is FYNNEI. The trim removed 8 bases at V and 2 bases at J, leaving 13 bases unmatched. The CDR3 sequence is 17 residues long. CDR3 in amino acids: CASGARSGDRAYNEQFF. CDR3 DNA sequence: TGTGCCAGCGGTGCTCGATCCGGGGACAGGGCCTACAATGAGCAGTTCTTC.

The V gene is TRBV10-2, the J gene TRBJ1-1; D unresolved. Trimming left V 4 bases short and J 11 bases short, with 8 bases between. CDR3 length equals 10 residues. Germline V gene data show CDR1 as WSHSY and CDR2 as SAAADI. In DNA, the CDR3 is TGCGCCAGCAGTGGGGAGAGGGCTTTCTTT. Its protein product is CASSGERAFF.